Each of the 30 T cell receptor beta chains below was sequenced from the same sample in a study of identical twins. TCRdb re-called the 5' RACE reads with MiXCR, one entry per CDR3 protein. In the table there are 400,000 to 500,000 distinct CDR3 sequences, roughly an eighth of which are singletons. This sample also belongs to another study, concerning yellow fever vaccine responses in identical twins.

What was sequenced was CD4+ T cells sorted from blood. The origin of the receptors is a woman aged 18-35 years in good health.

In this sample, this clonotype turned up many times. The J gene is TRBJ2-1, the V gene TRBV7-2; 10 nucleotides align to TRBD2. The V and J ends lost 5 bases and 8 bases, in that order; junction bases with no gene match: 9. CDR1 is SGHTA, CDR2 FQGNSA, per germline. This CDR3 has 15 residues. The CDR3, as DNA: TGTGCCAGCAGCCCCGGAGGGACTAGCGTATATGAGCAGTTCTTC. Its translation: CASSPGGTSVYEQFF.

This chain links TRBV7-9 with TRBJ1-2; D might be TRBD1 (5 bases). V lost 7 bases and J lost 1, with 13 bases in between. Germline-derived CDR1 and CDR2 are SEHNR and FQNEAQ (reference sequence). CDR3 length equals 14 residues. CDR3: CASNQGGLNYGYTF. The CDR3 DNA reads as TGTGCCAGCAATCAGGGCGGTCTTAACTATGGCTACACCTTC.

This rearrangement joins TRBV5-1 to TRBJ2-7, with TRBD1 matching 8 bases. The CDR3 has 15 residues. V dropped 5 bases and J dropped 1; count of bases not matched to a gene: 8. In germline, CDR1 is SGHRS, CDR2 YFSETQ. The CDR3 DNA sequence: TGCGCCAGCAGTCTTCGCGGGACAGGTTCCTACGAGCAGTACTTC. This gives the protein CASSLRGTGSYEQYF.

The chain employs TRBV5-1 and TRBJ2-1; a possible D gene is TRBD1 (5 bases). Trimming removed 2 bases from V and 6 bases from J, with 12 bases in between. The CDR3 has 14 residues. Germline V gene data show CDR1 as SGHRS and CDR2 as YFSETQ. CDR3 nucleotide sequence: TGCGCCAGCAGCTTTCAGGGTAGTGGCAATGAGCAGTTCTTC. Protein: CASSFQGSGNEQFF.

This clonotype was recorded a few times. The rearrangement joins TRBV12-3 or TRBV12-4 to TRBJ1-1; D perhaps matches TRBD1 (5 bases). The CDR3 sequence is 13 residues long. V was trimmed by 5 bases and J by 8 bases, leaving 15 bases between them. CDR3 nucleotides: TGTGCCAGCAGTCCCCAGGGCAGGGTGGAAGCTTTCTTT. Translation: CASSPQGRVEAFF.

A few counts support this clonotype. This rearrangement joins TRBV18 to TRBJ2-4, with D possibly being TRBD2 (6 bases). The V gene lost 3 bases and the J gene lost 0 bases, with 18 bases spanning the gap. The CDR3 spans 18 residues. Germline CDR1 KGHSH, CDR2 LQKENI. The DNA for the CDR3 is TGTGCCAGCTCACCCGGCCGCGGGGCGTTGGTAGCCAAAAACATTCAGTACTTC. Amino acids: CASSPGRGALVAKNIQYF.

This clonotype was found many times. This rearrangement joins TRBV12-3 or TRBV12-4 to TRBJ2-2, with D perhaps TRBD2 (6 bases). The V end was cut by 1 base, the J end by 8 bases, with 11 bases between. The CDR3 sequence is 14 residues long. CDR3 DNA: TGTGCCAGCAGTTTAGACCCGGGGGTTGGGGAGCTGTTTTTT. Protein: CASSLDPGVGELFF.

This clonotype was counted only a few times. This sequence joins TRBV20-1 and TRBJ2-2; TRBD2 aligns across 8 bases. V lost 1 base and J lost 3; bases outside the gene matches: 4. The CDR3 has 15 residues. Germline lookup yields CDR1 DFQATT and CDR2 SNEGSKA (reference sequence). The CDR3 loop is CSARGSGKDTGELFF. The CDR3 nucleotides read TGCAGTGCTAGAGGTAGCGGGAAGGACACCGGGGAGCTGTTTTTT.

This clonotype came up a few times. The V and J genes are TRBV28 and TRBJ1-6; tentatively, D is TRBD1 (6 bases). The germline CDR1 and CDR2 sequences are MDHEN and SYDVKM. Between the trimmed V and J ends, which lost 7 bases and 11 bases, there was a span of 18 bases. The CDR3 is 14 amino acids. CDR3 sequence (DNA): TGTGCCAGCACTCAGGTAGGGGGGAGTCCACCCCTCCACTTT. It translates to CASTQVGGSPPLHF.

Only a few counts were recorded for this clonotype. The rearrangement links TRBV24-1 to TRBJ2-1, with 10 bases that match TRBD2. CDR1 KGHDR and CDR2 SFDVKD come from the germline V gene. The CDR3 sequence is 16 residues long. With 4 bases clipped from V and 2 bases from J, the junction kept 4 bases outside the gene matches. Written as DNA, the CDR3 is TGTGCCACCAGTGACTATCTAGCGGGAGCCTACAATGAGCAGTTCTTC. Protein sequence: CATSDYLAGAYNEQFF.

This clonotype turned up a few times. This chain connects TRBV6-1 to TRBJ2-7, with a tentative D call TRBD1 (5 bases). This CDR3 region has 14 residues. The V gene's germline CDR1 is MNHNS and CDR2 SASEGT. Trimming removed 6 bases at V and 1 base at J, with 13 bases between. The chain's CDR3 is CASSRGQTSYEQYF. The CDR3 nucleotides read TGTGCCAGCAGCCGAGGACAAACTTCCTACGAGCAGTACTTC.

The chain recombines TRBV5-1 with TRBJ2-1, with 8 bases fitting TRBD1. Germline values: CDR1 SGHRS, CDR2 YFSETQ. With 2 bases clipped from V and 6 bases from J, the junction kept 22 bases outside the gene matches. The CDR3 runs to 20 residues. The CDR3 nucleotides read TGCGCCAGCAGCTTACCGGACAGGGAGAATCCGCGTATGGCTTTCAATGAGCAGTTCTTC. Protein product: CASSLPDRENPRMAFNEQFF. The whole variable domain, filled in from reference TRBV5-1 and TRBJ2-1, reads KAGVTQTPRYLIKTRGQQVTLSCSPISGHRSVSWYQQTPGQGLQFLFEYFSETQRNKGNFPGRFSGRQFSNSRSEMNVSTLELGDSALYLCASSLPDRENPRMAFNEQFFGPGTRLTVL.

The J gene is TRBJ2-3, the V gene TRBV6-2 or TRBV6-3; 15 nucleotides line up with TRBD2. Germline-derived CDR1 and CDR2 are MNHEY and SVGEGT. The CDR3 runs to 18 residues. V was pared by 5 bases and J by 6 bases, with 12 bases of the junction left unmatched. The CDR3 protein is CASSKSLGLAGGTDTQYF. Written as DNA, the CDR3 is TGTGCCAGCAGTAAGAGTTTGGGACTAGCGGGAGGTACGGATACGCAGTATTTT.

This clonotype appeared a few times. J is TRBJ2-5 and V is TRBV20-1; D is uncertain. Per the germline V gene, CDR1 is DFQATT and CDR2 is SNEGSKA (reference sequence). Deletions cut 1 base from V and 2 bases from J, with 11 bases between. This CDR3 is built from 14 residues. In DNA, the CDR3 is TGCAGTGCTAGAGCCACCGCACAACAAGAGACCCAGTACTTC. Its protein is CSARATAQQETQYF.

Only one count was recorded for this clonotype. The chain carries TRBV5-5 and TRBJ2-7; 8 nucleotides align to TRBD1. Germline CDR1 is SGHKS and CDR2 is YYEKEE (reference sequence). CDR3 length equals 15 residues. With V trimmed by 0 bases and J by 2 bases, 4 bases remained unmatched. The CDR3 loop reads CASSLGARGPYEQYF. CDR3 DNA sequence: TGTGCCAGCAGCTTGGGGGCCAGGGGGCCCTACGAGCAGTACTTC.

This clonotype was counted a few times. This chain connects TRBV27 to TRBJ1-2; the D gene is possibly TRBD1 (6 bases). From germline, CDR1 is MNHEY and CDR2 SMNVEV (reference sequence). V dropped 5 bases and J dropped 2 bases, with 12 bases sitting between them. The CDR3 consists of 14 residues. The CDR3 sequence: CASSAYTGNYGYTF. DNA of the CDR3: TGTGCCAGCAGTGCGTATACAGGGAACTATGGCTACACCTTC.

The rearrangement joins TRBV6-5 to TRBJ1-6, with D hard to call. The germline V gene has CDR1 MNHEY and CDR2 SVGAGI. The V end lost 0 bases, the J end lost 7 bases, and 22 bases lay between the germline ends. CDR3 length: 19 residues. In DNA, the CDR3 is TGTGCCAGCAGTTACTCGAATCCGGGTGACACATCAGGCAATTCACCCCTCCACTTT. Protein product: CASSYSNPGDTSGNSPLHF.

This clonotype was seen many times. The chain is built from TRBV29-1 and TRBJ1-6, with 8 bases matching TRBD1. From germline, CDR1 is SQVTM and CDR2 ANQGSEA. J gave up 7 bases and V 6 bases, and 5 bases lay outside the gene matches. The CDR3 is 13 amino acids. For the CDR3, the DNA is TGCAGCGTGCGACAGGGGCGGAATTCACCCCTCCACTTT. This gives the protein CSVRQGRNSPLHF.

This clonotype was recorded a few times. The J gene is TRBJ2-7, the V gene TRBV7-9; 8 positions match TRBD1. The CDR3 length is 13 residues. Germline trimming cut 0 bases from V and 12 bases from J; bases unmatched to any gene: 7. Germline CDR1 reads SEHNR; CDR2 reads FQNEAQ (reference sequence). The CDR3 reads CASSLAGQERPYF. CDR3 DNA sequence: TGTGCCAGCAGCTTAGCGGGACAGGAAAGACCGTACTTC.

This clonotype was recorded a few times. The CDR3 sequence: CASSPQEVFSYEQYF. In DNA, the CDR3 is TGTGCCAGCAGCCCCCAGGAGGTGTTCTCCTACGAGCAGTACTTC. The chain has TRBV27 and TRBJ2-7; a weak D match, TRBD2 (5 bases). This CDR3 comprises 15 residues. Germline V CDR1 and CDR2: MNHEY, SMNVEV (reference sequence). The V and J ends lost 6 bases and 0 bases respectively, with 15 bases between them.

This clonotype was seen a handful of times. This sequence joins TRBV7-9 and TRBJ2-3; 8 positions agree with TRBD2. J lost 1 base, V lost 3 bases, and 3 bases had no gene match. Looked up from germline, CDR1 is SEHNR and CDR2 is FQNEAQ (reference sequence). The CDR3 spans 15 residues. CDR3 region: CASSFLLAGTDTQYF. The CDR3 DNA follows: TGTGCCAGCAGCTTCCTACTAGCGGGCACAGATACGCAGTATTTT.

CDR3 in DNA: TGTGCCAGCAGTGCCGGACAGGGTTTTTTCAATGAGCAGTTCTTC. Its protein product is CASSAGQGFFNEQFF. V gene TRBV6-1 combines with J gene TRBJ2-1, with 8 bases identical to TRBD1. Germline V gene lookup returns CDR1 MNHNS and CDR2 SASEGT. CDR3 size: 15 residues. V lost 4 bases, J lost 6 bases, and 8 bases stayed unmatched.

This clonotype appeared a few times. This chain links TRBV7-6 with TRBJ2-3; 16 bases are shared with TRBD2. V dropped 5 bases and J dropped 14; count of bases not matched to a gene: 7. Germline V gene sequence: CDR1 SGHVS, CDR2 FNYEAQ. The CDR3 consists of 14 residues. CDR3 sequence (DNA): TGTGCCAGCAGCGGGACTAGCGGGAGGGCCTTCCTGTATTTT. Protein sequence: CASSGTSGRAFLYF.

This clonotype has only a few counts. V gene TRBV7-9 combines with J gene TRBJ2-5; D possibly corresponds to TRBD1 (6 bases). With 5 bases removed from V and 0 bases from J, the gap between germline ends came to 16 bases. Germline V gene sequence: CDR1 SEHNR, CDR2 FQNEAQ (reference sequence). The CDR3 loop spans 16 amino acids. CDR3 residues: CASSLRQVGHQETQYF. The CDR3, as DNA: TGTGCCAGCAGCCTTAGACAGGTTGGGCACCAAGAGACCCAGTACTTC.

This clonotype has more than one count but fewer than ten. The chain is built from TRBV20-1 and TRBJ2-7; possibly TRBD1 for D (5 bases). The CDR3 consists of 14 residues. Germline CDR1 is DFQATT and CDR2 is SNEGSKA (reference sequence). Trimming pared 3 bases from V and 0 bases from J, leaving 12 bases between. CDR3 DNA: TGCAGTGCTAGTCTTGACGACAGCTCCTACGAGCAGTACTTC. It yields the protein CSASLDDSSYEQYF.

This clonotype was recorded at least ten times. The V and J genes are TRBV6-6 and TRBJ1-5; the D is unclear. The V gene's germline CDR1 is MNHNY and CDR2 SVGAGI (reference sequence). This CDR3 contains 11 residues. V lost 5 bases to trimming and J lost 3 bases, with 2 bases between them. The CDR3 DNA follows: TGTGCCAGCAGTCACAATCAGCCCCAGCATTTT. Translation gives CASSHNQPQHF.

This clonotype has only a few counts. The chain carries TRBV6-2 or TRBV6-3 and TRBJ1-5, with D perhaps matching TRBD1 (5 bases). CDR1 MNHEY and CDR2 SVGEGT come from the germline V gene. With 2 bases removed from V and 7 bases from J, the gap between germline ends came to 9 bases. The length of the CDR3 is 13 residues. The CDR3 coding sequence is TGTGCCAGCAGTTACCCAGGGTACCAGCCCCAGCATTTT. Residues: CASSYPGYQPQHF.

There are a few counts of this clonotype. The V and J genes are TRBV7-8 and TRBJ2-3; 8 nucleotides match TRBD2. Germline lookup yields CDR1 SGHVS and CDR2 FQNEAQ. V lost 2 bases, J lost 2 bases, and 9 bases stayed unmatched. This CDR3 is built from 17 residues. In DNA, the CDR3 is TGTGCCAGCAGCTTATACGTGGAGACTAGCGACACAGATACGCAGTATTTT. Residues: CASSLYVETSDTDTQYF. Full variable domain (outside the CDR3, taken from reference TRBV7-8 and TRBJ2-3): GAGVSQSPRYKVAKRGQDVALRCDPISGHVSLFWYQQALGQGPEFLTYFQNEAQLDKSGLPSDRFFAERPEGSVSTLKIQRTQQEDSAVYLCASSLYVETSDTDTQYFGPGTRLTVL.

The rearrangement links TRBV29-1 to TRBJ2-3, with TRBD2 identical over 10 bases. CDR1 is SQVTM, CDR2 ANQGSEA, per germline. CDR3 length equals 15 residues. J gave up 5 bases and V 3 bases, and 8 bases lay outside the gene matches. CDR3 coding DNA: TGCAGCGTTGATTCGCTAGCGGGAGCAATAGATACGCAGTATTTT. Translated: CSVDSLAGAIDTQYF.

There are a few counts of this clonotype. This chain joins TRBV5-4 and TRBJ2-7, with 9 bases aligning to TRBD1. The CDR3 is made up of 14 amino acids. Trimming took 9 bases from V and 7 from J; bases not matched to a gene: 14. CDR1 is SGHNT, CDR2 YYREEE, per germline (reference sequence). CDR3 residues: CATAKGDRVWEQYF. For the CDR3, the DNA is TGTGCCACCGCGAAGGGGGACAGGGTCTGGGAGCAGTACTTC. The full variable domain, in which reference TRBV5-4 and TRBJ2-7 provide the parts outside the CDR3, is ETGVTQSPTHLIKTRGQQVTLRCSSQSGHNTVSWYQQALGQGPQFIFQYYREEENGRGNFPPRFSGLQFPNYSSELNVNALELDDSALYLCATAKGDRVWEQYFGPGTRLTVT.